The source of this TCR beta chain is a study of technical replicates of blood from several donors. The ends were cut back, 2 bases at V and 7 bases at J, with 21 bases in the middle. The CDR3 runs 16 residues. The V gene's germline CDR1 is MGHRA and CDR2 YSYEKL. This table comes from immunoSEQ multiplex PCR, and its TCRdb copy is limited to in-frame clones, with some not included. This sample carries about 79,000 clones, approximately 94% of them seen once, and the ten largest clones take around 0.26%. The sequence derives from a human donor in good health. Sequenced material: T cells isolated from PBMCs. The chain combines TRBV4-1 with TRBJ2-7; possibly TRBD1 for D (6 bases). The CDR3 coding sequence is TGCGCCAGCAGCCAATCCGGACGGACAGTCCTTCGGGAGCAGTACTTC. Its protein is CASSQSGRTVLREQYF.